This section outlines one T cell receptor beta chain sequence together with its context. What it binds is unknown. The sample belongs to a study of T-cell reconstitution after alpha-beta-depleted transplantation in children. Study-wide findings and caveats: At one year after transplant, newly produced T cells mostly accounted for T-cell counts and diversity.

This CDR3 spans 14 amino acids. Between the trimmed V and J ends, which lost 7 bases and 0 bases, there was a span of 10 bases. TCRbeta library construction was performed incorporating unique molecular identifiers. TCRdb re-analysed the PCR reads in MiXCR, keeping a single row per CDR3 protein. The sample records fewer than 550,000 distinct CDR3 sequences, about an eighth being singletons. The source material was PBMCs, mostly from graft donor cells, sampled 180 days after TCRalphabeta/CD19-depleted stem cell transplant. The TCR sequence derives from a female patient aged 2-9 years who had a stem cell transplant for aplastic anemia, so the T cells may come from the graft donor. The rearrangement uses TRBV12-3 or TRBV12-4 and TRBJ1-3; D not resolved. Here the CDR3 reads CASTQPPSGNTIYF. Here the CDR3 DNA reads TGTGCCAGCACACAGCCTCCCTCTGGAAACACCATATATTTT.